Listed here are 3 T cell receptor beta chains from one sample, sequenced in a study of human T cells and chemical hapten exposure. The time point was: patch test 2, 6 weeks after DPC sensitization. Treatment defined: therapeutic diphenylcyclopropenone sensitization with weekly scalp DPC. TCRdb called the RACE reads again in MiXCR, with one record for every CDR3 protein. The sample contains 75,000 to 100,000 distinct CDR3 sequences, over 7.5% of which appear only once. The sequenced sample was whole blood, obtained in connection with sensitization to the hapten diphenylcyclopropenone (DPC). These receptors were taken from a woman between 35 and 50 years old with alopecia areata. Some clones in this sample may be carry-over from other donors' samples.

The chain joins TRBV11-2 to TRBJ2-3; 12 bases map to TRBD2. V was clipped by 5 bases and J by 2 bases; unmatched bases: 5. The germline V gene has CDR1 SGHAT and CDR2 FQNNGV. This CDR3 has 16 residues. The CDR3 DNA reads as TGTGCCAGCAGCCTAGGACTAGCGGGGTCCACAGATACGCAGTATTTT. This codes for CASSLGLAGSTDTQYF.

The J gene is TRBJ2-3, the V gene TRBV9; D might be TRBD2 (5 bases). This CDR3 is 15 amino acids long. V was trimmed by 0 bases and J by 2 bases, leaving 10 bases between them. The germline gives CDR1 SGDLS, CDR2 YYNGEE. The CDR3 is CASSVAGSFTDTQYF. DNA for the CDR3: TGTGCCAGCAGCGTAGCGGGAAGCTTCACAGATACGCAGTATTTT.

This chain joins TRBV10-3 and TRBJ2-2; D might be TRBD1 (6 bases). V lost 7 bases, J lost 5 bases, and 17 bases lay in between. The V gene's germline CDR1 is ENHRY and CDR2 SYGVKD. This CDR3 contains 15 residues. The CDR3 loop reads CAITGTPRGTGELFF. As DNA, the CDR3 is TGTGCCATCACCGGAACACCCAGGGGAACCGGGGAGCTGTTTTTT.